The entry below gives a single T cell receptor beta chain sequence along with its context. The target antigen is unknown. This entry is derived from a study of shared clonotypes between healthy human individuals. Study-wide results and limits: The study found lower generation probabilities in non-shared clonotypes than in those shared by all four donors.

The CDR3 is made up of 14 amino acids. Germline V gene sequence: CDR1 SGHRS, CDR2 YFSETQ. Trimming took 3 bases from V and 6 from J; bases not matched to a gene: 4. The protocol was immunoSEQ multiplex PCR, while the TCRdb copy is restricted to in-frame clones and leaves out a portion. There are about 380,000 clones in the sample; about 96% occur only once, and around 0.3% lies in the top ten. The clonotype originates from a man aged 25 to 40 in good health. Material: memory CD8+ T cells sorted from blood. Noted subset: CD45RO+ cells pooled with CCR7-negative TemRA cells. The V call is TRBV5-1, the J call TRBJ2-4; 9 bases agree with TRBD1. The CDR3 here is CASSWGQGSNIQYF. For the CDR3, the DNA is TGCGCCAGCAGCTGGGGACAGGGATCAAACATTCAGTACTTC.